The 16 T cell receptor beta chains below come from one sample, sequenced in a study of beta chain features in type 1 diabetes. The investigators reverse transcribed all of the isolated RNA, so they sequenced expressed TCRB transcripts. Repertoires were generated with immunoSEQ multiplex PCR, while TCRdb's copy carries only in-frame clones and drops some. The sample shows 500,000 to 850,000 clones, around 15% of them seen only once. Their antigen targets remain unknown. Notes on the study in general: Within each of all four CD4+ subsets, Type 1 diabetes patients had TCRB CDR3s that were moderately but significantly shorter.

The sequenced sample was naive CD4+ T cells from blood. The receptor set was obtained from a man aged 18 to 30 with type 1 diabetes.

Concerning this clone: At the DNA level, this CDR3 is encoded by other sequences in the same sample as well. The rearrangement uses TRBV30 and TRBJ2-5, with unresolved D. Germline V gene sequence: CDR1 GTSNPN, CDR2 SVGIG (reference sequence). The CDR3 has 11 amino acids. V lost 0 bases and J 2 bases, leaving 1 base between the germline ends. This CDR3 is CAWSVQETQYF. The CDR3 DNA is TGTGCCTGGAGTGTACAAGAGACCCAGTACTTC.

A few counts support this clone. The chain employs TRBV7-6 and TRBJ2-5, with D perhaps being TRBD1 or TRBD2 (5 bases each). The CDR3 loop spans 13 amino acids. Trimming cost V 1 base and J 2 bases, with 5 bases left between them. Germline-derived CDR1 and CDR2 are SGHVS and FNYEAQ. The DNA of the CDR3 is TGTGCCAGCAGCTTAGGGGGGCAAGAGACCCAGTACTTC. Its translation: CASSLGGQETQYF.

Details on this clone: Other DNA sequences of this sample code for an identical CDR3. CDR3 coding DNA: TGCGCCAGCAGCCCCCGGGACACTGGATACGAGCAGTACTTC. Amino acid sequence: CASSPRDTGYEQYF. The chain joins TRBV5-1 to TRBJ2-7; the D gene is possibly TRBD1 (6 bases). Deletions cut 4 bases from V and 4 bases from J, with 15 bases between. CDR3 length: 14 residues. From germline, CDR1 is SGHRS and CDR2 YFSETQ.

The genes are TRBV2 and TRBJ1-1, with a tentative D call TRBD1 (6 bases). Germline V gene sequence: CDR1 SNHLY, CDR2 FYNNEI. CDR3 length: 13 amino acids. V lost 6 bases, J lost 7 bases, and 15 bases lay in between. The CDR3, as DNA: TGTGCCAGCAGAGGGGGAGGTTTGGGTGAAGCTTTCTTT. Amino acid sequence: CASRGGGLGEAFF.

This clone occurred a few times. The V call is TRBV20-1, the J call TRBJ2-7; D is possibly TRBD2 (5 bases). The CDR3 covers 11 residues. The ends were cut back, 7 bases at V and 2 bases at J, with 9 bases in the middle. CDR1 and CDR2 from the germline V gene are DFQATT and SNEGSKA (reference sequence). The CDR3 reads CSVASPYEQYF. The CDR3 bases are TGCAGTGTTGCTAGCCCCTACGAGCAGTACTTC.

As DNA, the CDR3 is TGTGCCAGCAGCCAAGATCGGGGGGGGCGCACAGATACGCAGTATTTT. Amino acids: CASSQDRGGRTDTQYF. The chain joins TRBV4-2 to TRBJ2-3, with 8 bases matching TRBD2. V trimming: 0 bases; J trimming: 1 base; junction bases outside the gene matches: 3. The V gene's germline CDR1 is LGHNA and CDR2 YNFKEQ. CDR3 size: 16 residues.

This rearrangement joins TRBV29-1 to TRBJ2-1; D possibly corresponds to TRBD2 (7 bases). Germline CDR1 reads SQVTM; CDR2 reads ANQGSEA. The ends were cut back, 4 bases at V and 1 base at J, with 17 bases in the middle. This CDR3 comprises 16 residues. The CDR3 bases are TGCAGCGTTGTCCAGGGTAAGGGGGGGTCCTACAATGAGCAGTTCTTC. Protein: CSVVQGKGGSYNEQFF.

J is TRBJ2-3 and V is TRBV5-5; D is possibly TRBD2 (6 bases). The germline CDR1 and CDR2 sequences are SGHKS and YYEKEE (reference sequence). V gave up 1 base and J gave up 3 bases, with 15 bases separating them. This CDR3 spans 16 amino acids. The CDR3 sequence is CASSLPRGAGTDTQYF. The CDR3 nucleotides are TGTGCCAGCAGCTTGCCTCGCGGGGCGGGGACAGATACGCAGTATTTT.

This clone has only one observation. The CDR3: CASSPGAANEKLFF. In DNA form, the CDR3 reads TGTGCCAGCTCTCCGGGCGCCGCTAATGAAAAACTGTTTTTT. V gene TRBV18 combines with J gene TRBJ1-4; D is ambiguous. The V gene's germline CDR1 is KGHSH and CDR2 LQKENI. CDR3 length equals 14 residues. Trimming removed 6 bases at V and 3 bases at J, with 11 bases between. The full variable domain, its missing parts supplied by reference TRBV18 and TRBJ1-4, is NAGVMQNPRHLVRRRGQEARLRCSPMKGHSHVYWYRQLPEEGLKFMVYLQKENIIDESGMPKERFSAEFPKEGPSILRIQQVVRGDSAAYFCASSPGAANEKLFFGSGTQLSVL.

The sample holds a few counts of this clone. The sample holds other DNA sequences that translate to the same CDR3. The rearrangement links TRBV30 to TRBJ1-3, with D hard to call. The CDR3 contains 11 residues. Germline CDR1 and CDR2: GTSNPN and SVGIG (reference sequence). The V gene lost 0 bases and the J gene lost 7 bases, with 4 bases spanning the gap. CDR3 nucleotide sequence: TGTGCCTGGAGTGTATCGAACACCATATATTTT. This codes for CAWSVSNTIYF.

The CDR3 region has the DNA TGTGCCAGCAGCTTAGGGTACTTACTTTCTTCCTACGAGCAGTACTTC. This codes for CASSLGYLLSSYEQYF. This chain joins TRBV7-8 and TRBJ2-7, with D unresolved. This CDR3 has 16 residues. V gave up 1 base and J gave up 1 base, with 14 bases separating them. Per the germline V gene, CDR1 is SGHVS and CDR2 is FQNEAQ.

V and J are TRBV7-9 and TRBJ2-2, with TRBD2 matching 7 bases. The CDR3 contains 17 residues. Unmatched junction bases numbered 6, after V lost 0 bases and J lost 2 bases. CDR1 and CDR2 (germline): SEHNR, FQNEAQ (reference sequence). The CDR3 bases are TGTGCCAGCAGCTTAGCGTCCAGCGGGATTAACACCGGGGAGCTGTTTTTT. As protein: CASSLASSGINTGELFF.

V is TRBV2 and J is TRBJ1-6; TRBD1 matches at 8 bases. J was trimmed by 7 bases and V by 6 bases; bases with no gene match: 5. Germline V gene data show CDR1 as SNHLY and CDR2 as FYNNEI. This CDR3 is built from 14 residues. CDR3 region: CASRDGQGNSPLHF. The CDR3, as DNA: TGTGCCAGCAGAGACGGACAGGGAAATTCACCCCTCCACTTT.

CDR3 sequence reads: CASSVSGQGNEKLFF. The DNA of the CDR3 is TGTGCCAGCAGCGTATCGGGACAGGGTAATGAAAAACTGTTTTTT. This rearrangement joins TRBV9 to TRBJ1-4; 9 bases match TRBD1. CDR1 SGDLS and CDR2 YYNGEE come from the germline V gene. This CDR3 contains 15 residues. The trim removed 1 base at V and 4 bases at J, leaving 2 bases unmatched.

This clone was counted a few times. The chain couples TRBV6-1 to TRBJ2-1; no firm D call. The germline V gene has CDR1 MNHNS and CDR2 SASEGT. V was pared by 6 bases and J by 0 bases, with 9 bases between. The CDR3 sequence is 14 residues long. CDR3 in DNA: TGTGCCAGCAGCCCCGACCCCTCCTACAATGAGCAGTTCTTC. Translation: CASSPDPSYNEQFF.

This chain uses TRBV6-6 with TRBJ1-1; possible D gene TRBD1, 6 bases. With 6 bases removed from V and 8 bases from J, the gap between germline ends came to 16 bases. The CDR3 covers 13 residues. Per the germline V gene, CDR1 is MNHNY and CDR2 is SVGAGI (reference sequence). In nucleotides, the CDR3 is TGTGCCAGCAGCCTTTTGGGGGGCAGGGAAGCTTTCTTT. Its translation is CASSLLGGREAFF.